The clone carrying this T cell receptor (beta chain) was picked up a small number of times. The target antigen is unknown. Unique molecular identifiers were affixed to discrete cDNA molecules within the library. TCRdb reprocessed the RACE reads with MiXCR, giving one entry per CDR3 protein. The table lists 360,000 or so distinct CDR3 sequences, around 6% of them singletons. The source of the sample is a study of human T cells and chemical hapten exposure. Overall study: Across its roughly 23 weeks, the study gave patients weekly diphenylcyclopropenone doses to the scalp.

The CDR3 consists of 15 residues. Time point defined: patch test 2, 6 weeks after DPC sensitization. The treatment: therapeutic diphenylcyclopropenone sensitization with weekly scalp DPC. Patients had alopecia, were aged 18 to 70, and were not pregnant. General study results and limits: Once DPC sensitization occurred, TCRs above 1 in 1000 frequency showed no change.

The source material was whole blood, sampled in connection with sensitization to the hapten diphenylcyclopropenone (DPC). This TCR was recovered from a woman younger than 35 with alopecia areata. Some clones in this sample may be carry-over from other donors' samples. The V call is TRBV21-1, the J call TRBJ2-3; the table's D call TRBD2 went unverified against the DNA. TRBV21-1 is termed a pseudogene. The DNA for the CDR3 is TGTGCCAGCAGCCCGCTAGCGGAATACACAGATACGCAGTATTTT. Its protein product is CASSPLAEYTDTQYF.